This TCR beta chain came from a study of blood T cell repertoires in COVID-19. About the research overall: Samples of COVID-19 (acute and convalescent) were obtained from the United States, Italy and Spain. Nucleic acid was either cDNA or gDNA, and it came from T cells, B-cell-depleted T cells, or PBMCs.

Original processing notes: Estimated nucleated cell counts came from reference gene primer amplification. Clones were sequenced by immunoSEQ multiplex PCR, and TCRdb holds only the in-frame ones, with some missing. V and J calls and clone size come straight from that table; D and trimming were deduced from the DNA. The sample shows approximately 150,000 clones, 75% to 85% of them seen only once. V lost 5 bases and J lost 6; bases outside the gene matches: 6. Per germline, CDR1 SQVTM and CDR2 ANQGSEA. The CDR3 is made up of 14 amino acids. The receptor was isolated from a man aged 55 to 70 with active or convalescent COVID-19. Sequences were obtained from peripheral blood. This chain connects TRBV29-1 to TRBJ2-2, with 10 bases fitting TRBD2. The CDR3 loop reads CSVRAGGDPGELFF. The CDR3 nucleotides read TGCAGCGTTCGAGCGGGAGGGGATCCCGGGGAGCTGTTTTTT.